The text below deals with one T cell receptor beta chain. Its specificity is unknown. This entry is derived from a study of cytomegalovirus exposure and HLA in healthy donors. Overall study context: Unique TCRs from HLA-typed donors, 65 million to 85 million of them, were held in an early data release. Study conclusions and caveats: In vitro checks showed that three CMV-associated chains really do target CMV antigens. Excluded: some indistinguishable V segments such as TRBV6-2 and TRBV6-3. The study designated fewer than 200 TCR beta chains cytomegalovirus-associated.

It was with 60 Vbeta and 13 Jbeta primers that the PCR ran. Produced via immunoSEQ multiplex PCR; TCRdb's table is partial and in-frame only. Seen here are around 120,000 clones, 74% observed once, and the top ten hold more than 2%. V shed 9 bases and J 3 bases; nucleotides not matched to a gene: 7. The germline CDR1 and CDR2 sequences are SNHLY and FYNNEI. CDR3 length: 14 amino acids. Sequencing was done on a sample of PBMCs. The chain links TRBV2 to TRBJ1-1, with 10 bases aligning to TRBD1. This sequence was found in a man aged 50 to 60 in good health and CMV-seropositive. The chain's CDR3 is CARVWGTGDTEAFF. The CDR3 DNA follows: TGTGCCAGGGTTTGGGGGACAGGGGACACTGAAGCTTTCTTT.